This T cell receptor beta chain derives from a study of vaccination effects on CD4 cells after COVID-19. The wider study: Samples that were drawn after vaccination came a median of 72 days after the second dose.

Pools of viral peptides were used by the ViraFEST assay to expand antigen-specific CD4+ T cells ahead of sequencing. The culture ran for roughly ten days, and then CD4+ T cells were isolated. Participants completed two doses of the BNT162b2 or mRNA-1273 vaccine. Testing of the vaccine recipients showed negative nucleocapsid antibodies and no prior SARS-CoV-2 infection. On day 3 and again on day 7, half the medium was replaced with IL-2 medium. Broader study findings: Relatively few convalescent patients took part in the study, which had no early post-infection timepoints.

Libraries were prepared by immunoSEQ multiplex PCR; TCRdb keeps only in-frame clonotypes and omits some of them. The repertoire holds about 46,000 clones, with about four fifths as singletons. For this clone: Its target is not known.

The length of the CDR3 is 13 residues. Germline assignment: CDR1 MNHEY and CDR2 SVGEGT. V was shortened by 0 bases and J by 8 bases, with 10 bases between the two germline ends. This specimen was CD4+ T cells from PBMCs cultured with HCoV-OC43 spike peptides, taken after COVID-19 vaccination. Subset given: HCoV-OC43 spike overlapping peptide pool stimulation. This TCR came from a human donor who received a COVID-19 vaccine. The V and J genes are TRBV6-2 or TRBV6-3 and TRBJ1-2; D gene unclear. In nucleotides, the CDR3 is TGTGCCAGCAGTTACTCGGGAGGGCCCGGCTACACCTTC. Amino acid sequence: CASSYSGGPGYTF.